The 30 T cell receptor beta chains in this list originate from one sample, sequenced in a study of OX40 agonist ivuxolimab in advanced cancers. Here immunoSEQ multiplex PCR was the method, and the copy in TCRdb shows in-frame clones only, minus some. The sample lists approximately 82,000 clones; roughly 90% were seen once. Sequences were derived from CD4+ or CD8+ T cells sorted from blood, sampled in a trial of the OX40 agonist ivuxolimab. These receptor sequences come from an adult with an advanced solid tumor such as melanoma, head and neck, liver or kidney cancer.

The DNA for the CDR3 is TGTGCCAGCAGCCGCCCGGGGGGCGGTGAAAAACTGTTTTTT. Translation gives CASSRPGGGEKLFF. The rearrangement uses TRBV28 and TRBJ1-4; the D gene is possibly TRBD1 (6 bases). The germline V and J ends were trimmed by 6 bases and 7 bases, with 15 bases remaining between them. The CDR3 has 14 residues. Germline V CDR1 and CDR2: MDHEN, SYDVKM.

The rearrangement links TRBV5-6 to TRBJ1-1, with D maybe TRBD1 (5 bases). Germline lookup yields CDR1 SGHDT and CDR2 YYEEEE. The CDR3 loop spans 17 amino acids. V was clipped by 0 bases and J by 4 bases, with 19 bases between them. Written as DNA, the CDR3 is TGTGCCAGCAGCTTGGGGCCAGAGGGCAGGGAGGGCACTGAAGCTTTCTTT. Translated, it gives CASSLGPEGREGTEAFF.

This clone was found once. CDR3 in amino acids: CASSVGQRNEQFF. The DNA of the CDR3 is TGTGCCAGCAGTGTGGGACAGAGAAATGAGCAGTTCTTC. V usage is TRBV6-1 and J usage is TRBJ2-1, with 7 bases identical to TRBD1. Losses at the gene ends were 4 bases for V and 7 bases for J; bases not matched to a gene: 4. Per germline, CDR1 MNHNS and CDR2 SASEGT. The CDR3 is made up of 13 amino acids.

The chain carries TRBV5-1 and TRBJ2-3, with 7 positions matching TRBD1. The CDR3 covers 14 residues. Losses at the gene ends were 0 bases for V and 5 bases for J; bases not matched to a gene: 3. Germline CDR1 is SGHRS and CDR2 is YFSETQ. The CDR3 spells CASSLAAGGDTQYF. The CDR3 coding sequence is TGCGCCAGCAGCTTGGCTGCAGGGGGAGATACGCAGTATTTT.

This chain links TRBV9 with TRBJ1-3; TRBD1 agrees at 8 bases. CDR3 length: 17 amino acids. The V segment lost 1 base and the J segment 4 bases; nucleotides outside the gene matches: 10. In germline, CDR1 is SGDLS, CDR2 YYNGEE. The CDR3, as DNA: TGTGCCAGCAGCGTAAAGGACAGGGTAATTTTCGGAAACACCATATATTTT. This sequence encodes CASSVKDRVIFGNTIYF.

This chain joins TRBV9 and TRBJ2-1; D remains ambiguous. The CDR3 is 14 amino acids. Germline V gene data show CDR1 as SGDLS and CDR2 as YYNGEE. V was cut by 0 bases and J by 6 bases, with 10 bases left in between. This chain's CDR3 is CASSVVRQGNEQFF. Here the CDR3 DNA reads TGTGCCAGCAGCGTAGTCCGACAAGGCAATGAGCAGTTCTTC. Full variable domain (rest looked up from reference TRBV9 and TRBJ2-1): DSGVTQTPKHLITATGQRVTLRCSPRSGDLSVYWYQQSLDQGLQFLIQYYNGEERAKGNILERFSAQQFPDLHSELNLSSLELGDSALYFCASSVVRQGNEQFFGPGTRLTVL.

The rearrangement uses TRBV27 and TRBJ2-3; possibly TRBD1 for D (6 bases). Trimming removed 1 base from V and 2 bases from J, with 13 bases in between. The CDR3 covers 16 residues. Germline values: CDR1 MNHEY, CDR2 SMNVEV (reference sequence). The CDR3 reads CASSLYPGHYTDTQYF. The CDR3 DNA follows: TGTGCCAGCAGTTTATACCCGGGACATTACACAGATACGCAGTATTTT.

The rearrangement links TRBV27 to TRBJ2-3; unclear D gene. The CDR3 sequence is 15 residues long. Germline CDR1 is MNHEY and CDR2 is SMNVEV (reference sequence). V was pared by 2 bases and J by 0 bases, with 9 bases between. CDR3 protein: CASSLKGRSTDTQYF. The CDR3 nucleotides read TGTGCCAGCAGTTTAAAAGGCAGAAGCACAGATACGCAGTATTTT.

The CDR3 DNA sequence: TGTGCCAGCAGTTTCCCCCCTAGGGAAAGGAACACCGGGGAGCTGTTTTTT. Protein: CASSFPPRERNTGELFF. The chain joins TRBV28 to TRBJ2-2, with no clear D. The CDR3 has 17 amino acids. CDR1 and CDR2 from the germline V gene are MDHEN and SYDVKM. The V end was cut by 3 bases, the J end by 1 base, with 15 bases between.

The V gene is TRBV2, the J gene TRBJ2-1, with D possibly matching TRBD2 (7 bases). Deletions cut 5 bases from V and 5 bases from J, with 13 bases between. The germline V gene has CDR1 SNHLY and CDR2 FYNNEI. CDR3 size: 14 residues. The CDR3 loop is CASSPTGGHNEQFF. The CDR3 nucleotides are TGTGCCAGCAGTCCCACCGGGGGGCACAATGAGCAGTTCTTC.

In its sample, this clone was seen a few times. The chain combines TRBV20-1 with TRBJ1-5; perhaps TRBD1 as D (5 bases). CDR1 is DFQATT and CDR2 is SNEGSKA in the germline V gene (reference sequence). V was pared by 6 bases and J by 4 bases, with 7 bases between. The CDR3 totals 11 residues. In nucleotides, the CDR3 is TGCAGTGCGAAGGGGAATCAGCCCCAGCATTTT. Translating it yields CSAKGNQPQHF.

The chain recombines TRBV7-2 with TRBJ1-4, with a tentative D call TRBD1 (6 bases). The CDR3 has 14 amino acids. V shed 3 bases and J shed 7 bases, with 12 bases lying between them. Germline V gene data show CDR1 as SGHTA and CDR2 as FQGNSA. The CDR3 loop reads CASSFGGAGEKLFF. The CDR3 DNA sequence: TGTGCCAGCAGCTTCGGGGGGGCTGGTGAAAAACTGTTTTTT.

This chain connects TRBV5-6 to TRBJ2-2; 9 nucleotides agree with TRBD2. This CDR3 spans 15 amino acids. The germline gives CDR1 SGHDT, CDR2 YYEEEE. Trimming at V came to 2 bases and at J to 4 bases, leaving 3 bases not matched to a gene. CDR3 nucleotides: TGTGCCAGCAGCTTCGGACTAGCGCGCACCGGGGAGCTGTTTTTT. Translating gives CASSFGLARTGELFF.

The chain couples TRBV5-1 to TRBJ2-3; maybe TRBD2 (5 bases). The CDR3 runs to 16 residues. The germline gives CDR1 SGHRS, CDR2 YFSETQ. Trimming stripped 3 bases from V and 0 bases from J, with 14 bases between. The CDR3 reads CASSSRTASSTDTQYF. DNA for the CDR3: TGCGCCAGCAGCTCACGGACTGCATCTAGCACAGATACGCAGTATTTT. The entire variable domain, with the rest obtained from reference TRBV5-1 and TRBJ2-3, is as follows: KAGVTQTPRYLIKTRGQQVTLSCSPISGHRSVSWYQQTPGQGLQFLFEYFSETQRNKGNFPGRFSGRQFSNSRSEMNVSTLELGDSALYLCASSSRTASSTDTQYFGPGTRLTVL.

The chain combines TRBV6-5 with TRBJ1-1; possible D gene TRBD1, 5 bases. The ends were cut back, 6 bases at V and 7 bases at J, with 18 bases in the middle. There are 14 residues in the CDR3. CDR1 MNHEY and CDR2 SVGAGI come from the germline V gene. CDR3 amino acids: CASSPVRRGFEAFF. In nucleotides, the CDR3 is TGTGCCAGCAGCCCAGTACGGAGGGGCTTTGAAGCTTTCTTT.

The V call is TRBV4-1, the J call TRBJ2-1, with 8 bases matching TRBD1. The CDR3 extends over 13 amino acids. Germline values: CDR1 MGHRA, CDR2 YSYEKL. Trimming cost V 6 bases and J 7 bases; bases outside gene matches: 5. CDR3 bases: TGCGCCAGCAGGCCAAGGGACAGGAATGAGCAGTTCTTC. Residues: CASRPRDRNEQFF.

This chain joins TRBV2 and TRBJ1-5; D not certain. This CDR3 comprises 16 residues. CDR1 and CDR2 from the germline V gene are SNHLY and FYNNEI. V was shortened by 4 bases and J by 1 base, with 14 bases between the two germline ends. The CDR3: CASSVPLGGSNQPQHF. As DNA, the CDR3 is TGTGCCAGCAGTGTTCCCTTAGGAGGGAGCAATCAGCCCCAGCATTTT.

A single count supports this clone. The chain links TRBV29-1 to TRBJ2-3; the D is unclear. V was trimmed by 5 bases and J by 0 bases, leaving 9 bases between them. Germline lookup yields CDR1 SQVTM and CDR2 ANQGSEA. This CDR3 comprises 13 residues. The CDR3 DNA is TGCAGCGTTCACTATGTTAGCACAGATACGCAGTATTTT. Its translation is CSVHYVSTDTQYF.

The chain has TRBV18 and TRBJ1-5; no clear D. This CDR3 region has 13 residues. Germline V gene data show CDR1 as KGHSH and CDR2 as LQKENI. The V and J ends lost 3 bases and 4 bases respectively, with 7 bases between them. The CDR3 sequence is CASSPWPNQPQHF. CDR3 sequence (DNA): TGTGCCAGCTCACCTTGGCCAAATCAGCCCCAGCATTTT.

In its sample, this clone ranks as medium-sized (0.01 to 0.1%). The same CDR3 arises from other DNA sequences in this sample as well. The chain has TRBV6-1 and TRBJ1-3, with TRBD1 matching 8 bases. The CDR3 has 15 residues. Looked up from germline, CDR1 is MNHNS and CDR2 is SASEGT. Trimming cost V 2 bases and J 2 bases; bases outside gene matches: 2. This chain's CDR3 is CASSELRGPGNTIYF. CDR3 coding DNA: TGTGCCAGCAGTGAACTCAGGGGGCCTGGAAACACCATATATTTT.

The V gene is TRBV25-1, the J gene TRBJ1-3; D is unresolved. Germline assignment: CDR1 MGHDK and CDR2 SYGVNS. The CDR3 is 12 amino acids. V shed 5 bases and J shed 3 bases, with 5 bases lying between them. Here the CDR3 reads CASSFLGNTIYF. CDR3 nucleotide sequence: TGTGCCAGCAGTTTTCTTGGAAACACCATATATTTT.

The chain links TRBV18 to TRBJ2-1, with 11 bases aligning to TRBD2. V shed 3 bases, J shed 0 bases, and the junction held 7 bases outside the gene matches. CDR3 size: 18 residues. CDR1 is KGHSH and CDR2 is LQKENI in the germline V gene. The CDR3 loop reads CASSPRLAGPSSYNEQFF. CDR3 coding DNA: TGTGCCAGCTCACCCCGACTAGCGGGGCCAAGCTCCTACAATGAGCAGTTCTTC.

J is TRBJ2-7 and V is TRBV12-2; the DNA was not used to check the table's D call, TRBD1. TRBV12-2 is termed a pseudogene. This CDR3 comprises 18 residues. In DNA form, the CDR3 reads TGTGCAAGTCGCTTAGTCCTTGGGCACGCTGGGCGCTACTACGAGCAGTACTTC. It translates to CASRLVLGHAGRYYEQYF.

The V and J genes are TRBV4-2 and TRBJ2-3; 11 bases line up with TRBD2. Germline values: CDR1 LGHNA, CDR2 YNFKEQ. The trim removed 4 bases at V and 3 bases at J, leaving 9 bases unmatched. The CDR3 runs 17 residues. The CDR3 bases are TGTGCCAGCAGCCGGAACCTAGCGGGGGGCGTGACAGATACGCAGTATTTT. Protein product: CASSRNLAGGVTDTQYF.

The chain couples TRBV29-1 to TRBJ1-1, with a weak D call TRBD1 (6 bases). Germline CDR1 reads SQVTM; CDR2 reads ANQGSEA. The CDR3 totals 11 residues. Trimming took 4 bases from V and 10 from J, leaving 13 bases between them. The DNA of the CDR3 is TGCAGCGTTGTACAGGGAAGTGGAGCTTTCTTT. Encoded protein: CSVVQGSGAFF.

The chain couples TRBV5-1 to TRBJ2-1; 9 bases are a match to TRBD2. V dropped 3 bases and J dropped 6; count of bases not matched to a gene: 7. CDR1 SGHRS and CDR2 YFSETQ come from the germline V gene. This CDR3 contains 15 residues. Here the CDR3 DNA reads TGCGCCAGCAGCTCCGGGACTAGCCCCGTCAATGAGCAGTTCTTC. This codes for CASSSGTSPVNEQFF.

The chain joins TRBV6-5 to TRBJ2-2; 7 bases align to TRBD1. Germline CDR1 is MNHEY and CDR2 is SVGAGI. Trimming took 10 bases from V and 0 from J; bases not matched to a gene: 2. This CDR3 region has 13 residues. The CDR3 loop reads CATTGANTGELFF. CDR3 coding DNA: TGTGCCACTACAGGGGCGAACACCGGGGAGCTGTTTTTT.

This rearrangement joins TRBV13 to TRBJ2-2; D is possibly TRBD1 or TRBD2 (5 bases each). V gave up 7 bases and J gave up 3 bases, with 12 bases separating them. CDR3 length: 14 amino acids. Germline V CDR1 and CDR2: PRHDT, FYEKMQ (reference sequence). As DNA, the CDR3 is TGTGCCAGCAACCCGGGACCTGACACCGGGGAGCTGTTTTTT. It encodes CASNPGPDTGELFF.

The sample holds a few counts of this clone. The V call is TRBV6-5, the J call TRBJ2-2; D is ambiguous. CDR1 and CDR2 (germline): MNHEY, SVGAGI. Trimming stripped 1 base from V and 6 bases from J, with 3 bases between. This CDR3 is built from 12 residues. CDR3 nucleotide sequence: TGTGCCAGCAGTTACTGGTCCGGGGAGCTGTTTTTT. Its protein product is CASSYWSGELFF.

V gene TRBV4-1 combines with J gene TRBJ2-6; no definite D call. Trimming removed 0 bases from V and 1 base from J, with 1 base in between. Germline V gives CDR1 MGHRA, CDR2 YSYEKL. This CDR3 spans 14 amino acids. The CDR3 loop is CASSQDSGANVLTF. CDR3 nucleotides: TGCGCCAGCAGCCAAGATTCTGGGGCCAACGTCCTGACTTTC.